The 7 T cell receptor beta chains below all came from one sample that was sequenced in a study of blood T cell repertoires in COVID-19. Here immunoSEQ multiplex PCR was the method, and the copy in TCRdb shows in-frame clones only, minus some. The sample lists 430,000 or so clones; over 75% were seen once. Sequencing used PBMCs or T cells enriched from blood (not recorded which). All receptors come from a young woman who had been exposed to COVID-19.

CDR3 protein: CASSHLPGQGYYEQFF. The CDR3 DNA sequence: TGTGCCAGTAGCCACCTTCCGGGACAGGGGTATTATGAGCAGTTCTTC. V is TRBV19 and J is TRBJ2-1; 10 nucleotides line up with TRBD1. CDR1 LNHDA and CDR2 SQIVND come from the germline V gene (reference sequence). V shed 6 bases and J 8 bases; nucleotides not matched to a gene: 13. The CDR3 runs 16 residues. The entire variable domain, with the rest obtained from reference TRBV19 and TRBJ2-1, is as follows: DGGITQSPKYLFRKEGQNVTLSCEQNLNHDAMYWYRQDPGQGLRLIYYSQIVNDFQKGDIAEGYSVSREKKESFPLTVTSAQKNPTAFYLCASSHLPGQGYYEQFFGPGTRLTVL.

The CDR3 DNA reads as TGTGCCAGCAGCTTTGCTAGCGGGGTAACCTACGAGCAGTACTTC. Its protein is CASSFASGVTYEQYF. This chain uses TRBV11-3 with TRBJ2-7, with 9 bases fitting TRBD2. Germline V lookup: CDR1 SGHNT, CDR2 YENEEA. Losses at the gene ends were 3 bases for V and 2 bases for J; bases not matched to a gene: 5. The CDR3 has 15 amino acids. The full variable domain, in which reference TRBV11-3 and TRBJ2-7 provide the parts outside the CDR3, is EAGVVQSPRYKIIEKKQPVAFWCNPISGHNTLYWYLQNLGQGPELLIRYENEEAVDDSQLPKDRFSAERLKGVDSTLKIQPAELGDSAVYLCASSFASGVTYEQYFGPGTRLTVT.

CDR3 protein: CASSDSGTGGLYGYTF. Written as DNA, the CDR3 is TGTGCCAGCAGTGACTCGGGAACAGGGGGGTTATATGGCTACACCTTC. The chain joins TRBV6-4 to TRBJ1-2, with TRBD1 matching over 8 bases. The CDR3 covers 16 residues. The V segment lost 0 bases and the J segment 5 bases; nucleotides outside the gene matches: 8. Per the germline V gene, CDR1 is MRHNA and CDR2 is SNTAGT.

The chain employs TRBV18 and TRBJ1-3; D possibly corresponds to TRBD1 (5 bases). With 6 bases removed from V and 4 bases from J, the gap between germline ends came to 13 bases. The CDR3 extends over 14 amino acids. Germline V gene lookup returns CDR1 KGHSH and CDR2 LQKENI. The CDR3 DNA is TGTGCCAGCTCCCCCGGGACTGTCGGAAACACCATATATTTT. This gives the protein CASSPGTVGNTIYF.

The chain links TRBV7-8 to TRBJ1-1, with no clear D. CDR1 and CDR2 (germline): SGHVS, FQNEAQ. Trimming shortened V by 5 bases and J by 1 base, and 20 bases separated the two germline ends. This CDR3 is 17 amino acids long. The CDR3 DNA follows: TGTGCCAGCAGCCAAGTTCGGGAGGGTTGGCCGAACACTGAAGCTTTCTTT. The encoded protein is CASSQVREGWPNTEAFF.

The chain links TRBV4-3 to TRBJ2-7; TRBD1 matches 11 bases. Trimming cost V 0 bases and J 4 bases; bases outside gene matches: 2. This CDR3 is built from 15 residues. Germline V CDR1 and CDR2: LGHNA, YSLEER. CDR3 bases: TGCGCCAGCAGCCAAGAATGGGACAGGGGGTACGAGCAGTACTTC. This codes for CASSQEWDRGYEQYF.

J is TRBJ2-7 and V is TRBV5-4; 12 nucleotides match TRBD2. The V gene's germline CDR1 is SGHNT and CDR2 YYREEE (reference sequence). With 4 bases clipped from V and 4 bases from J, the junction kept 15 bases outside the gene matches. The CDR3 has 18 residues. This CDR3 reads CASSGQTSGGITFYEQYF. CDR3 DNA sequence: TGTGCCAGCAGCGGCCAGACTAGCGGGGGCATCACCTTTTACGAGCAGTACTTC.